A selection of T cell receptor beta chains follows, all from one sample in a study of T-cell reconstitution after alpha-beta-depleted transplantation in children. MiXCR, run by TCRdb on the PCR reads, gives a single entry per CDR3 protein. The sample carries approximately 1,000,000 distinct CDR3 sequences, about 29% recorded once. Sequenced material: PBMCs, mostly from graft donor cells, taken 360 days after TCRalphabeta/CD19-depleted stem cell transplant. The origin of the receptors is a boy younger than two who had a stem cell transplant for SCID, so the T cells may come from the graft donor. Each CDR3 is given with its conserved first and last residue. Expanded clones are given a class, and other clones once, few, many or no size at all.

V gene	J gene	clone size	CDR3 protein
TRBV5-1	TRBJ2-1	.	CASSFPGYQRGDPLFYNEQFF
TRBV7-3	TRBJ1-1	few	CASSAEGNTEAFF
TRBV12-3/TRBV12-4	TRBJ1-5	.	CASGAGQDNQPQHF
TRBV29-1	TRBJ2-5	few	CSVEVLKRETQYF
TRBV27	TRBJ2-2	many	CASSHREPGELFF
TRBV5-1	TRBJ1-1	.	CASSLYVQGLAEAFF
TRBV4-2	TRBJ2-5	.	CASSQEGTRRQETQYF
TRBV11-2	TRBJ1-1	.	CASSWGRVGYTEAFF
TRBV20-1	TRBJ1-1	.	CSASALGPLNTEAFF
TRBV10-3	TRBJ2-5	few	CAISAGTSAQETQYF
TRBV18	TRBJ1-6	few	CASSQLGDNSPLHF
TRBV12-3/TRBV12-4	TRBJ2-6	.	CASRTWTVSGANVLTF
TRBV20-1	TRBJ1-5	.	CSARQGSNQPQHF
TRBV6-4	TRBJ1-2	.	CASSAAGGVHPNNYGYTF
TRBV12-3/TRBV12-4	TRBJ2-3	.	CASSGPGTGITDTQYF
TRBV3-1	TRBJ1-2	.	CASSQLGGPYYGYTF
TRBV5-1	TRBJ2-3	few	CASSLGAGGTTDTQYF
TRBV7-2	TRBJ1-2	.	CASSLYRGVYGYTF
TRBV29-1	TRBJ1-4	few	CSVVAAATNEKLFF
TRBV12-3/TRBV12-4	TRBJ2-5	.	CASSPHGGGETQYF
TRBV9	TRBJ2-3	.	CASSVEVTSGGPQDTQYF
TRBV5-1	TRBJ1-1	.	CASSLAPTANTEAFF
TRBV9	TRBJ1-4	few	CASSVGTGTGNEKLFF
TRBV20-1	TRBJ2-7	few	CSAKDRVASYEQYF
TRBV12-3/TRBV12-4	TRBJ1-1	.	CASSGALLEAPEAFF
TRBV12-3/TRBV12-4	TRBJ2-7	.	CASSTGGGRYEQYF
TRBV5-1	TRBJ2-2	.	CASIDYRVTNTGELFF
TRBV28	TRBJ2-7	.	CASSLPGQVNEQYF
TRBV11-2	TRBJ2-7	.	CASSFTGGHPYEQYF
TRBV10-3	TRBJ2-7	.	CAISESSGSSYEQYF
TRBV2	TRBJ2-7	.	CASGWDSSYEQYF
TRBV4-3	TRBJ2-7	.	CASSQEGGGVPYEQYF
TRBV5-1	TRBJ1-6	.	CASSLGSGQGTSPLHF
TRBV27	TRBJ2-3	.	CASSNSGAHSDTQYF
TRBV15	TRBJ2-1	.	CATSRDVPGTISYNEQFF
TRBV5-1	TRBJ2-3	.	CASSLSEGFGYTDTQYF